This T cell receptor (beta chain) derives from a study of read filtering for tumor transcriptome and immune sequencing. Overall study: RNA-seq yielded only roughly 75 to 1,300 TCR reads, IR-seq about 4 to 10.27 million. Study observations and caveats: The CD138-negative fraction was mixed bone marrow immune cells, not pure T cells. Dropping single-read clonotypes raised IR-seq and RNA-seq shared-clonotype correlation.

Sampling of bone marrow took place during active disease in every patient. Molecular barcoded adaptors covering alpha/delta and beta/gamma chains were used on 400 to 450 ng RNA. TCRdb re-derived calls from the reads in MiXCR, one entry per CDR3 protein. The data contain more than 30,000 distinct CDR3 sequences, 13% to 15% of them singletons. CDR1 and CDR2 (germline): DFQATT, SNEGSKA (reference sequence). V shed 6 bases, J shed 7 bases, and the junction held 9 bases outside the gene matches. The CDR3 is made up of 13 amino acids. There are many counts of this clonotype. Its antigen remains unknown. The receptor was isolated from a donor aged 40 or older with multiple myeloma. What was sequenced was a population of CD138-negative cells sorted from bone marrow. The V gene is TRBV20-1, the J gene TRBJ1-5, with 7 bases matching TRBD1. The CDR3, as DNA: TGCAGTGCCATCAAAACAGGGGTCCAGCCCCAGCATTTT. This codes for CSAIKTGVQPQHF.